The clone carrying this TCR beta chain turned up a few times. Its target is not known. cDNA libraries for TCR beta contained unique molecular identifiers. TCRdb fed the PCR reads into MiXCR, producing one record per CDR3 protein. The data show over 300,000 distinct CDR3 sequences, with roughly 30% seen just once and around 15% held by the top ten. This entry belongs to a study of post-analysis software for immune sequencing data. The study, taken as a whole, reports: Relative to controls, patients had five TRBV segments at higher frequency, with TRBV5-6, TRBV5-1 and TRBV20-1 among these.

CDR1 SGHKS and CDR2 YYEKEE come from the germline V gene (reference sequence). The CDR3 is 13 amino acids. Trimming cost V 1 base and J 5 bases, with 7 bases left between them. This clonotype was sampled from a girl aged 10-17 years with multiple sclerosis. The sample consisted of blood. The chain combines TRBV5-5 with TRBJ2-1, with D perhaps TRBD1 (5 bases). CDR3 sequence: CASSLTGDNEQFF. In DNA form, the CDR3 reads TGTGCCAGCAGCTTGACAGGCGACAATGAGCAGTTCTTC.